A single TCR beta chain is shown here with its context. The length of the CDR3 is 14 residues. Germline V gene data show CDR1 as MDHEN and CDR2 as SYDVKM. Trimming cost V 7 bases and J 4 bases, with 16 bases left between them. The data were obtained in a study of shared T cell receptors in the human thymus. Clones were sequenced by immunoSEQ multiplex PCR, and TCRdb holds only the in-frame ones, with some missing. The sample carries more than 550,000 clones, approximately 85% recorded once. This sample was also put to use in a study of human thymus T cells.

Specimen: thymocytes. The V gene is TRBV28, the J gene TRBJ1-2; no firm D call. This clonotype was obtained from a girl in the first two years of life with a congenital heart defect. The CDR3 nucleotides read TGTGCCAGCAAAAAAGTAGGAACAGCCTATGGCTACACCTTC. Protein product: CASKKVGTAYGYTF.